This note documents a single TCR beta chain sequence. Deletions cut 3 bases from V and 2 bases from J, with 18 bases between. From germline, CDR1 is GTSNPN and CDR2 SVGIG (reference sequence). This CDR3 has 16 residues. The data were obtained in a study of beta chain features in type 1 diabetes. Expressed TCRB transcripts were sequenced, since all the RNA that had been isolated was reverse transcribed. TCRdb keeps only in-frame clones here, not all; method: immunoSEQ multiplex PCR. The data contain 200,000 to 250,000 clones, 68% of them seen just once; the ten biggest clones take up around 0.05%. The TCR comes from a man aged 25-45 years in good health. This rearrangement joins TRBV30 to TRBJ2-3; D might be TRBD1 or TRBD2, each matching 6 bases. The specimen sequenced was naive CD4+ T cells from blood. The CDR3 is CAWSARGTVLTDTQYF. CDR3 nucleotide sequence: TGTGCCTGGAGCGCAAGGGGGACTGTCCTCACAGATACGCAGTATTTT.